The rows below give T cell receptor beta chains drawn from one sample of a study of Ad26.COV2.S vaccination and SARS-CoV-2 variants. Assay used: immunoSEQ multiplex PCR; TCRdb lists only in-frame clones, some missing. Among approximately 280,000 clones listed, 87% were seen once. Sequenced material: peripheral blood, taken in a trial of Ad26.COV2.S vaccine versus placebo. These receptors were taken from a person between 18 and 60 years old who received the Ad26.COV2.S COVID-19 vaccine or a placebo. Both conserved end residues are part of each CDR3. Fields, in order: clone size, V gene, J gene, D gene, CDR3 length, CDR3 DNA, CDR3 protein. A D gene is named only where the DNA matches it firmly. Where a row states a size, it is once, few, many or the class of an expanded clone; other rows omit it.

.	TRBV12-3/TRBV12-4	TRBJ1-5	.	13	TGTGCCAGCAGGGCGGGGCTAAATCAGCCCCAGCATTTT	CASRAGLNQPQHF
.	TRBV11-2	TRBJ2-1	TRBD2	14	TGTGCCAGCAGCTTAGATCAGACTAGCGGACAGCAGTTCTTC	CASSLDQTSGQQFF
.	TRBV28	TRBJ1-1	.	18	TGTGCCAGCAGTTTTCTTCCGGGCACGAACACCATGAACACTGAAGCTTTCTTT	CASSFLPGTNTMNTEAFF
.	TRBV4-2	TRBJ1-5	.	14	TGTGCCAGCAGCCAAGTCGTGAAAAATCAGCCCCAGCATTTT	CASSQVVKNQPQHF
.	TRBV27	TRBJ2-7	.	14	TGTGCCAGCAGTTGGGGAATAAGTAGCTACGAGCAGTACTTC	CASSWGISSYEQYF
.	TRBV7-8	TRBJ1-1	.	12	TGTGCCAGCCGGGGGTTCAACACTGAAGCTTTCTTT	CASRGFNTEAFF
.	TRBV4-1	TRBJ2-7	.	14	TGCGCCAGCAGCCAAGATGTCAGGGCCTACGAGCAGTACTTC	CASSQDVRAYEQYF
.	TRBV11-1	TRBJ2-7	.	13	TGTGCCAGCAGCTTACCGGGTTTGGACGAGCAGTACTTC	CASSLPGLDEQYF
.	TRBV20-1	TRBJ2-3	TRBD2	16	TGCAGTGCTAGTCGAGCGGGGGGCCGGGCGGTAGATACGCAGTATTTT	CSASRAGGRAVDTQYF
.	TRBV20-1	TRBJ1-2	.	14	TGCAGTGCTAGTACCGGCGTACAGGGCTATGGCTACACCTTC	CSASTGVQGYGYTF
.	TRBV28	TRBJ2-1	TRBD1	15	TGTGCCAGCAGTTTACCGGGACAGGGCCTCAATGAGCAGTTCTTC	CASSLPGQGLNEQFF
.	TRBV2	TRBJ2-5	.	9	TGTGCCAGCGGAGAGACCCAGTACTTC	CASGETQYF
once	TRBV28	TRBJ2-1	TRBD2	12	TGTGCCAGCAGTTTACTAGCGGGTGAGCAGTTCTTC	CASSLLAGEQFF
.	TRBV19	TRBJ1-4	.	15	TGTGCCAGTAGTATAACTGGAGCTATGGATGAAAAACTGTTTTTT	CASSITGAMDEKLFF
.	TRBV4-2	TRBJ1-6	.	15	TGTGCCAGCAGCCAAGAAAGCAGGCCGAATTCACCCCTCCACTTT	CASSQESRPNSPLHF
.	TRBV18	TRBJ2-5	TRBD1	15	TGTGCCAGCTCACCTTACCAGGGGGTTGGAGAGACCCAGTACTTC	CASSPYQGVGETQYF
.	TRBV5-1	TRBJ2-7	TRBD1	18	TGCGCCAGCAGCCCCCCTCCCGGGACAGCCGCGGGCTCCTACGAGCAGTACTTC	CASSPPPGTAAGSYEQYF
.	TRBV6-5	TRBJ2-7	TRBD2	15	TGTGCCAGCACCGAGGGGCTAGCGGGGGCCTACGAGCAGTACTTC	CASTEGLAGAYEQYF
.	TRBV7-2	TRBJ2-7	.	16	TGTGCCAGCAGCTCTCAAGGCGGGACAGCACTATACGAGCAGTACTTC	CASSSQGGTALYEQYF
.	TRBV9	TRBJ2-3	.	16	TGTGCCAGCAGCCCCCTCGGGACTGGCTACACAGATACGCAGTATTTT	CASSPLGTGYTDTQYF
.	TRBV6-2/TRBV6-3	TRBJ1-1	.	13	TGTGCCAGCAGTTACATGGCAGGTTCTGAAGCTTTCTTT	CASSYMAGSEAFF
.	TRBV29-1	TRBJ1-1	TRBD1	13	TGCAGCGCAGCCGGGACAGGGGAAACTGAAGCTTTCTTT	CSAAGTGETEAFF
.	TRBV6-5	TRBJ2-1	.	15	TGTGCCAGCAGTTACTCGGCCAGGGGATACAATGAGCAGTTCTTC	CASSYSARGYNEQFF
.	TRBV5-5	TRBJ2-3	TRBD1	19	TGTGCCAGCAGAACCGGGACAGGGGGCTATCACACTAGCACAGATACGCAGTATTTT	CASRTGTGGYHTSTDTQYF
.	TRBV6-5	TRBJ2-1	TRBD2	15	TGTGCCAGCAGGAAGACGGGACTAGGATACAATGAGCAGTTCTTC	CASRKTGLGYNEQFF
few	TRBV27	TRBJ2-7	.	14	TGTGCCAGCAGTTTAAGGCCAAGCTCCTACGAGCAGTACTTC	CASSLRPSSYEQYF
.	TRBV7-2	TRBJ2-7	.	14	TGTGCCAGCAGCTTAGCCCATGGTCGCTACGAGCAGTACTTC	CASSLAHGRYEQYF
.	TRBV9	TRBJ1-4	.	17	TGTGCCAGCAGCCTAGAGGGTTCGGGGGTTACTAATGAAAAACTGTTTTTT	CASSLEGSGVTNEKLFF
.	TRBV4-1	TRBJ1-2	.	14	TGCGCCAGCAGCCAAGATCGGGGGAACTATGGCTACACCTTC	CASSQDRGNYGYTF
.	TRBV15	TRBJ1-1	TRBD1	15	TGTGCCACCAGCAGAGGGGCAGGGGGTAACACTGAAGCTTTCTTT	CATSRGAGGNTEAFF
.	TRBV28	TRBJ2-3	.	14	TGTGCCAGCAGTTTATCGGCTTTCACAGATACGCAGTATTTT	CASSLSAFTDTQYF
.	TRBV19	TRBJ1-5	.	12	TGTGCCAGTAAGAGGGACAATCAGCCCCAGCATTTT	CASKRDNQPQHF
.	TRBV19	TRBJ1-5	.	14	TGTGCCAGTAGTATAGGGGCGGGGAACCAGCCCCAGCATTTT	CASSIGAGNQPQHF
once	TRBV7-2	TRBJ1-2	TRBD1	17	TGTGCCAGCAGCTCAAGGACAGGGGAATGGGCTAACTATGGCTACACCTTC	CASSSRTGEWANYGYTF
.	TRBV7-9	TRBJ1-1	.	16	TGTGCCAGCAGCTTGTCTAACAACCCCTCGGCCACTGAAGCTTTCTTT	CASSLSNNPSATEAFF
.	TRBV3-1/TRBV3-2	TRBJ1-1	.	16	TGTGCCAGCAGCGCGGTTGCGACAGGTTTATCCGCTGAAGCTTTCTTT	CASSAVATGLSAEAFF